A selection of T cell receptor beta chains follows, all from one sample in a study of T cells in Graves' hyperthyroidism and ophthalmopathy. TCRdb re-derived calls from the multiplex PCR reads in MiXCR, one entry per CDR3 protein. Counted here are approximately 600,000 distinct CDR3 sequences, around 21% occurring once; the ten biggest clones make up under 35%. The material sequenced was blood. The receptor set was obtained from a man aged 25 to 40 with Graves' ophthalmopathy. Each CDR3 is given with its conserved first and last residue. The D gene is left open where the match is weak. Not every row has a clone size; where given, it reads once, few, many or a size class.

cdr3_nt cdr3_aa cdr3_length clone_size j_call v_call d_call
TGTGCCAGCAGTCGACTCTACAGGACAGATACGCAGTATTTT CASSRLYRTDTQYF 14 many TRBJ2-3 TRBV28 .
TGTGCCATCAGTGGTGAGGGGGCGAGGGCCTACGAGCAGTACTTC CAISGEGARAYEQYF 15 . TRBJ2-7 TRBV10-3 TRBD1
TGTGCCAGCAGCTCCACACCGCCCTCCTACAATGAGCAGTTCTTC CASSSTPPSYNEQFF 15 few TRBJ2-1 TRBV7-9 .
TGTGCCACCAGTGATATAGGGGAGACCCAGTACTTC CATSDIGETQYF 12 . TRBJ2-5 TRBV24-1 .
TGTGCCAGCAGCTCCCTTGGAGGGGTCCACAATGAGCAGTTCTTC CASSSLGGVHNEQFF 15 few TRBJ2-1 TRBV13 .
TGCAGTGCTCTGGGACAGTGGAGCTCCTACAATGAGCAGTTCTTC CSALGQWSSYNEQFF 15 many TRBJ2-1 TRBV20-1 TRBD1
TGTGCCAGCAGCTTAGTTCGGTTCTCCTACGAGCAGTACTTC CASSLVRFSYEQYF 14 many TRBJ2-7 TRBV11-2 .
TGTGCCAGCAGCTCGGAGCGGGAGAAAACAGATACGCAGTATTTT CASSSEREKTDTQYF 15 many TRBJ2-3 TRBV7-9 TRBD2
TGTGCCAGCAGCTCGCTGACTAGCGAGCAGTACTTC CASSSLTSEQYF 12 many TRBJ2-7 TRBV7-2 .
TGTGCCAGCAGTTTAGGGTCCGGGAAGGCTGGCTACACCTTC CASSLGSGKAGYTF 14 few TRBJ1-2 TRBV11-2 .
TGTGCCAGCAGCCAATTCCGGGTTCGCGTGGGGGACACTGAAGCTTTCTTT CASSQFRVRVGDTEAFF 17 few TRBJ1-1 TRBV14 .
TGCAGCGTTCAAACTTACCCCTATGGCTACACCTTC CSVQTYPYGYTF 12 . TRBJ1-2 TRBV29-1 .
TGTGCCAGCAGCCAAGAGGAGGGAGGGGGCACAGATACGCAGTATTTT CASSQEEGGGTDTQYF 16 few TRBJ2-3 TRBV3-1 TRBD2
TGCAGTGCTCGACCGACTAGCGGGTATGGAGAGCAGTTCTTC CSARPTSGYGEQFF 14 few TRBJ2-1 TRBV20-1 TRBD2
TGTGCCAGCAGCTCCTATAGGGACAGGGGGACCTACGAGCAGTACTTC CASSSYRDRGTYEQYF 16 many TRBJ2-7 TRBV7-2 TRBD1
TGTGCCATCAGGTCCTGGGGTGAGGGTAATTCACCCCTCCACTTT CAIRSWGEGNSPLHF 15 . TRBJ1-6 TRBV10-3 .
TGCGCCAGCAGCTTTTCCGGGACAGGGGAGGGCTACACCTTC CASSFSGTGEGYTF 14 . TRBJ1-2 TRBV5-1 TRBD1
TGTGCCAGCAGCCAAGAAAGAAGGGGGAGACAGACTACAGATACGCAGTATTTT CASSQERRGRQTTDTQYF 18 . TRBJ2-3 TRBV4-2 .
TGTGCCAGCAGTTTTAAGCGGGTAGGCTCCTACAATGAGCAGTTCTTC CASSFKRVGSYNEQFF 16 many TRBJ2-1 TRBV28 .
TGCAGTGCTAGAGCGACTAGCGGGGGCTACGAGCAGTACTTC CSARATSGGYEQYF 14 . TRBJ2-7 TRBV20-1 TRBD2
TGCGCCAGCAGCCCACACAGAGAGACAGGGGGGGCAAACTACGAGCAGTACTTC CASSPHRETGGANYEQYF 18 . TRBJ2-7 TRBV5-1 TRBD1
TGTGCCAGCAGATACTCAACAAGTTCTAACTATGGCTACACCTTC CASRYSTSSNYGYTF 15 . TRBJ1-2 TRBV28 .
TGTCGACAGGACTACCTAGCCAAAAACATTCAGTACTTC CRQDYLAKNIQYF 13 . TRBJ2-4 TRBV28 .
TGCGCCAGCAGCTTGGTTCGCAGCGGGGGTAGCACAGATACGCAGTATTTT CASSLVRSGGSTDTQYF 17 few TRBJ2-3 TRBV5-1 TRBD2
TGTGCCAGCAGTTCCCTCTCCGATGGCTACACCTTC CASSSLSDGYTF 12 . TRBJ1-2 TRBV27 .
TGTGCCAGCAGGGAACCTGGAAACACCATATATTTT CASREPGNTIYF 12 few TRBJ1-3 TRBV12-3/TRBV12-4 .
TGTGCCAGCGTGAGCGGCGTCTGGGAGAGGGAGACCCAGTACTTC CASVSGVWERETQYF 15 . TRBJ2-5 TRBV28 .
TGTGCCAGCAGTGATGACAGGGATTGGGAGACTGAAGCTTTCTTT CASSDDRDWETEAFF 15 many TRBJ1-1 TRBV2 TRBD1
TGTGCCAGCAGCTTGGATTTGGACAGGCTTGAAGCTTTCTTT CASSLDLDRLEAFF 14 few TRBJ1-1 TRBV11-1 TRBD1
TGCAGTGCTAGAGATCAAGCGGGAGCCCGGGAGCAGTACTTC CSARDQAGAREQYF 14 many TRBJ2-7 TRBV20-1 TRBD2
TGTGCCAGCTCCCCGGGTAGCGGGAACGCAGATACGCAGTATTTT CASSPGSGNADTQYF 15 . TRBJ2-3 TRBV18 TRBD2
TGTGCCAGCAGCCGTCGGGAGGGTAGGACAGATACGCAGTATTTT CASSRREGRTDTQYF 15 . TRBJ2-3 TRBV27 TRBD2
TGTGCCAGTAGTACGGGACGGCCTTGGGGCAAAAACATTCAGTACTTC CASSTGRPWGKNIQYF 16 . TRBJ2-4 TRBV19 .
TGTGCCAGCAGCGCTTCCAGGGGGACGGGCACTGAAAAACTGTTTTTT CASSASRGTGTEKLFF 16 . TRBJ1-4 TRBV5-6 TRBD1
TGTGCCTCCACCCTGGCGGGGCAAGAGACCCAGTACTTC CASTLAGQETQYF 13 . TRBJ2-5 TRBV7-9 .
TGTGCCAGTCCCGGGGGCGGGAGTGCCTACAATGAGCAGTTCTTC CASPGGGSAYNEQFF 15 . TRBJ2-1 TRBV5-4 .
TGTGCCAGCAGTTTATCGCCAGCGGAGGCCAACACAGATACGCAGTATTTT CASSLSPAEANTDTQYF 17 many TRBJ2-3 TRBV28 .
TGTGCCAGCAGTTTGCTTCTATCCTACGAGCAGTACTTC CASSLLLSYEQYF 13 . TRBJ2-7 TRBV27 .
TGTGCCACCAACGGGGGGACCGGGGAGCTGTTTTTT CATNGGTGELFF 12 . TRBJ2-2 TRBV24-1 TRBD2
TGCGCCAGCAGCGTACAGGGGGGCGACTATGGCTACACCTTC CASSVQGGDYGYTF 14 few TRBJ1-2 TRBV5-1 TRBD1
TGTGCCAGCAGCTTAGTTGTTCACCTCTTCCAAGAGACCCAGTACTTC CASSLVVHLFQETQYF 16 . TRBJ2-5 TRBV7-6 .